Below, 13 T cell receptor beta chains from the same sample are listed, as sequenced in a study of Graves' ophthalmopathy and Graves' hyperthyroidism. The authors amplified TCR beta CDR3 regions from RNA transcripts. The authors performed first-round RT-PCR with HTBI primers and then a second-round multiplex PCR. TCRdb re-called the multiplex PCR reads through MiXCR, storing one row per CDR3 protein. The sample consists of 210,000 or so distinct CDR3 sequences, approximately 28% of them appearing once. The sequenced material came from peripheral blood. These receptors were collected from a man aged 45-65 years with Graves' ophthalmopathy.

The chain uses TRBV24-1 and TRBJ1-2, with 7 bases fitting TRBD1. With 3 bases clipped from V and 6 bases from J, the junction kept 9 bases outside the gene matches. Germline V gives CDR1 KGHDR, CDR2 SFDVKD. The CDR3 has 15 residues. This CDR3 reads CATSDTGTAVHGYTF. The DNA of the CDR3 is TGTGCCACCAGTGATACCGGGACAGCGGTTCATGGCTACACCTTC.

This clonotype was detected many times. This sequence joins TRBV11-2 and TRBJ2-1; no clear D. The CDR3 length is 14 residues. Germline CDR1 is SGHAT and CDR2 is FQNNGV. Between the trimmed V and J ends, which lost 4 bases and 6 bases, there was a span of 13 bases. In DNA form, the CDR3 reads TGTGCCAGCAGCTCGATTCTACAACGCAATGAGCAGTTCTTC. This translates into CASSSILQRNEQFF. The variable domain in full, completed from reference TRBV11-2 and TRBJ2-1, reads EAGVAQSPRYKIIEKRQSVAFWCNPISGHATLYWYQQILGQGPKLLIQFQNNGVVDDSQLPKDRFSAERLKGVDSTLKIQPAKLEDSAVYLCASSSILQRNEQFFGPGTRLTVL.

At least ten counts were recorded for this clonotype. The rearrangement joins TRBV20-1 to TRBJ2-5; 15 nucleotides line up with TRBD2. The CDR3 sequence is 15 residues long. Trimming removed 6 bases from V and 6 bases from J; junction bases left unmatched: 8. CDR1 and CDR2 from the germline V gene are DFQATT and SNEGSKA (reference sequence). This chain's CDR3 is CSAVRGLAGGKTQYF. The CDR3 DNA follows: TGCAGTGCCGTTAGGGGACTAGCGGGAGGAAAGACCCAGTACTTC.

The chain links TRBV20-1 to TRBJ2-5, with 8 bases identical to TRBD2. V dropped 5 bases and J dropped 2; count of bases not matched to a gene: 10. Germline V CDR1 and CDR2: DFQATT, SNEGSKA (reference sequence). This CDR3 has 15 amino acids. The CDR3 DNA reads as TGCAGTGCTCCCTCTCCAGCTAGCGGGCAAGAGACCCAGTACTTC. The encoded protein is CSAPSPASGQETQYF.

This clonotype was seen many times. The chain carries TRBV7-2 and TRBJ1-2; D may be TRBD1 (5 bases). Germline CDR1 reads SGHTA; CDR2 reads FQGNSA. V gave up 5 bases and J gave up 0 bases, with 10 bases separating them. This CDR3 has 14 amino acids. This CDR3 is CASSPGPANYGYTF. The CDR3 DNA follows: TGTGCCAGCAGCCCGGGACCGGCTAACTATGGCTACACCTTC.

This clonotype has ten or more counts. The chain carries TRBV18 and TRBJ2-7; a possible D gene is TRBD1 (5 bases). V was pared by 4 bases and J by 4 bases, with 14 bases between. The CDR3 covers 14 residues. CDR1 is KGHSH, CDR2 LQKENI, per germline. CDR3 residues: CASSLAGRGYEQYF. CDR3 coding DNA: TGTGCCAGCTCACTTGCAGGGCGAGGATACGAGCAGTACTTC.

This clonotype was seen repeatedly, ten times or more. This chain links TRBV6-2 or TRBV6-3 with TRBJ1-1; D uncertain. The V gene's germline CDR1 is MNHEY and CDR2 SVGEGT. The CDR3 runs 14 residues. The ends were cut back, 0 bases at V and 5 bases at J, with 10 bases in the middle. The CDR3: CASSYSVRATEAFF. DNA for the CDR3: TGTGCCAGCAGTTACTCTGTGCGGGCAACTGAAGCTTTCTTT.

This clonotype was counted a few times. The chain recombines TRBV12-3 or TRBV12-4 with TRBJ2-7; D is uncertain. This CDR3 has 14 residues. Trimming left V 1 base short and J 3 bases short, with 10 bases between. The CDR3 loop is CASSLGVGSYEQYF. The DNA for the CDR3 is TGTGCCAGCAGTTTAGGAGTGGGCAGCTACGAGCAGTACTTC.

This clonotype was counted at least ten times. This chain joins TRBV27 and TRBJ2-7; 11 bases are a match to TRBD1. Germline V gene lookup returns CDR1 MNHEY and CDR2 SMNVEV (reference sequence). V shed 2 bases and J 1 base; nucleotides not matched to a gene: 7. This CDR3 contains 17 residues. This CDR3 reads CASSLVSGTGGSYEQYF. CDR3 nucleotide sequence: TGTGCCAGCAGTTTAGTGTCCGGGACAGGGGGTTCCTACGAGCAGTACTTC.

This clonotype was seen ten or more times. The chain has TRBV28 and TRBJ2-7; 8 bases match TRBD2. Per the germline V gene, CDR1 is MDHEN and CDR2 is SYDVKM. After removal of 10 bases from V and 5 bases from J, the junction contained 7 bases not matched to a gene. The CDR3 length is 12 residues. The CDR3 DNA reads as TGTGCCACCACCCCGCGGGGGGACGAGCAGTACTTC. Its translation: CATTPRGDEQYF.

The genes are TRBV7-2 and TRBJ1-6; D call uncertain. The V gene lost 0 bases and the J gene lost 7 bases, with 10 bases spanning the gap. Germline CDR1 is SGHTA and CDR2 is FQGNSA. This CDR3 contains 15 residues. This chain's CDR3 is CASSLATAWNSPLHF. CDR3 in DNA: TGTGCCAGCAGCTTAGCGACGGCCTGGAATTCACCCCTCCACTTT.

This clonotype has ten or more counts. The V call is TRBV20-1, the J call TRBJ1-1; D might be TRBD1 (5 bases). This CDR3 has 11 amino acids. CDR1 is DFQATT, CDR2 SNEGSKA, per germline (reference sequence). Trimming removed 4 bases from V and 6 bases from J, with 9 bases in between. The CDR3 DNA reads as TGCAGTGCTACAGGGATATCTGAAGCTTTCTTT. This sequence encodes CSATGISEAFF.

The V call is TRBV5-5, the J call TRBJ1-5; D possibly corresponds to TRBD1 (5 bases). There are 15 residues in the CDR3. Germline values: CDR1 SGHKS, CDR2 YYEKEE (reference sequence). Trimming cost V 4 bases and J 0 bases, with 11 bases left between them. Here the CDR3 DNA reads TGTGCCAGCAGCGCCGGGACTCTTAGCAATCAGCCCCAGCATTTT. This gives the protein CASSAGTLSNQPQHF.